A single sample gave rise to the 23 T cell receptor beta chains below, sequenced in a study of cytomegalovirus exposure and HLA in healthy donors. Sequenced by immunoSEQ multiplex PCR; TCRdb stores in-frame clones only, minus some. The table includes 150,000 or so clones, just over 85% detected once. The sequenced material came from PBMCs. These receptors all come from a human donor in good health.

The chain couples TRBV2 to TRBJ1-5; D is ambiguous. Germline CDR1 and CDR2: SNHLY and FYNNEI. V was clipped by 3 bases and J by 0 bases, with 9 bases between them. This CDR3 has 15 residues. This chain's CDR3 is CASSDTEDSNQPQHF. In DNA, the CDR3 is TGTGCCAGCAGTGATACTGAGGATAGCAATCAGCCCCAGCATTTT.

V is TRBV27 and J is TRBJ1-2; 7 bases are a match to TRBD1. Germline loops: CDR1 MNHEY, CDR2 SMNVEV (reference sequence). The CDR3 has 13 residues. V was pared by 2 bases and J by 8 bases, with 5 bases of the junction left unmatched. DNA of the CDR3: TGTGCCAGCAGTTTACCGACAGGGCGCGGCTACACCTTC. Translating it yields CASSLPTGRGYTF.

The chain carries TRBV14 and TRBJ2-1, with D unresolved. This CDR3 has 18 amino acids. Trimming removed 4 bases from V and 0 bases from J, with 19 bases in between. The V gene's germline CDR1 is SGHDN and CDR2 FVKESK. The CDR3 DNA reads TGTGCCAGCAGCCCGGAGAAAGTAGTTTGGAGCTCCTACAATGAGCAGTTCTTC. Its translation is CASSPEKVVWSSYNEQFF.

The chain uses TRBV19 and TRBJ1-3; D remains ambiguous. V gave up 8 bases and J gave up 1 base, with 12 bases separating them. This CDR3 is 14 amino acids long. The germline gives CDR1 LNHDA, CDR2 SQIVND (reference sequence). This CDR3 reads CASGRGWSGNTIYF. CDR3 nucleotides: TGTGCCAGTGGACGGGGTTGGTCTGGAAACACCATATATTTT.

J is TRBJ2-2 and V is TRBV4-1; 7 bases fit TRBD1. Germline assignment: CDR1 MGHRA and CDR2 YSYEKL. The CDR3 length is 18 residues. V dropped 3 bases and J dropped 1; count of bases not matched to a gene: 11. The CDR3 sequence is CASSHPPPGQMNTGELFF. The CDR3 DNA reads TGCGCCAGCAGCCACCCCCCTCCGGGACAGATGAACACCGGGGAGCTGTTTTTT.

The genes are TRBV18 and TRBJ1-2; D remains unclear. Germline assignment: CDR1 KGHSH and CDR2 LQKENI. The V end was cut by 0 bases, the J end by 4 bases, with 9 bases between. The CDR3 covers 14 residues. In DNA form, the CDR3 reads TGTGCCAGCTCACCACCGGTCCAGGTCTATGGCTACACCTTC. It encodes CASSPPVQVYGYTF.

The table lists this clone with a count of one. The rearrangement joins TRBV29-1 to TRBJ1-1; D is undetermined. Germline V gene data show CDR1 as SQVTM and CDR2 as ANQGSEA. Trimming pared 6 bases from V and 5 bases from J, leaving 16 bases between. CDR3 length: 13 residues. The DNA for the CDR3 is TGCAGCGTGGGCCTGGAGGGAGTGACTGAAGCTTTCTTT. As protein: CSVGLEGVTEAFF.

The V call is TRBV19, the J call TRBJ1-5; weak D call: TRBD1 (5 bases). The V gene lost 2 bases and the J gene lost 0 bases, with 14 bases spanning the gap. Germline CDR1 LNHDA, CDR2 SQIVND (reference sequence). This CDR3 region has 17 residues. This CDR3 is CASSIRTLGFSNQPQHF. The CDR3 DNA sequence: TGTGCCAGTAGTATAAGGACATTGGGGTTTAGCAATCAGCCCCAGCATTTT. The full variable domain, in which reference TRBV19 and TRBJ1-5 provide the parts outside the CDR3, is DGGITQSPKYLFRKEGQNVTLSCEQNLNHDAMYWYRQDPGQGLRLIYYSQIVNDFQKGDIAEGYSVSREKKESFPLTVTSAQKNPTAFYLCASSIRTLGFSNQPQHFGDGTRLSIL.

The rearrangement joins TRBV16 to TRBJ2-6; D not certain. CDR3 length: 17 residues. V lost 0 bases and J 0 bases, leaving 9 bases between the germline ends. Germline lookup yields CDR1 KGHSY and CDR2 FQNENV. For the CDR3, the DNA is TGTGCCAGCAGCCAATCACGGGTTAGCTCTGGGGCCAACGTCCTGACTTTC. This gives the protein CASSQSRVSSGANVLTF.

The CDR3 spells CASSSDRGREKLFF. CDR3 nucleotides: TGTGCCAGCAGTTCGGACAGGGGGCGCGAAAAACTGTTTTTT. The chain uses TRBV2 and TRBJ1-4, with 11 positions matching TRBD1. CDR1 SNHLY and CDR2 FYNNEI come from the germline V gene. V was clipped by 5 bases and J by 8 bases; unmatched bases: 4. The CDR3 length is 14 residues.

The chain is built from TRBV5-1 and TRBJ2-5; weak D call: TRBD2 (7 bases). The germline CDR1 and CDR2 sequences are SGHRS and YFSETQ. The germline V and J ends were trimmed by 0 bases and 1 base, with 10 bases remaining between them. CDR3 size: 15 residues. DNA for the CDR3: TGCGCCAGCAGCTTGGCGGGGGGCCCCCAAGAGACCCAGTACTTC. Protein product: CASSLAGGPQETQYF.

The CDR3 DNA reads as TGTGCCAGCAGTCGAGGGGGCTACACGAACACTGAAGCTTTCTTT. Translating gives CASSRGGYTNTEAFF. This sequence joins TRBV6-5 and TRBJ1-1; 7 nucleotides align to TRBD1. The ends lost 5 bases at V and 1 base at J; junction bases unmatched: 7. The CDR3 extends over 15 amino acids. The germline V gene has CDR1 MNHEY and CDR2 SVGAGI.

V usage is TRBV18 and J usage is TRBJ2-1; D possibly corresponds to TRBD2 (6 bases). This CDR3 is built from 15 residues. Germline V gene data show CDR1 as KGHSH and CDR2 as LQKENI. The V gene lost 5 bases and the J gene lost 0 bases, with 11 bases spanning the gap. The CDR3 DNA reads TGTGCCAGCTCAGTAGCGGTCTCCTCCTACAATGAGCAGTTCTTC. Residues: CASSVAVSSYNEQFF.

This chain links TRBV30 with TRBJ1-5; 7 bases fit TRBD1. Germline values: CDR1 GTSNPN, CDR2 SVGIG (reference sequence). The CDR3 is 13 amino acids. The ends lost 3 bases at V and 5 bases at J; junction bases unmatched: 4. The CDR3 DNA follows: TGTGCCTGGAGACAGGGGTCCCATCAGCCCCAGCATTTT. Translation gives CAWRQGSHQPQHF.

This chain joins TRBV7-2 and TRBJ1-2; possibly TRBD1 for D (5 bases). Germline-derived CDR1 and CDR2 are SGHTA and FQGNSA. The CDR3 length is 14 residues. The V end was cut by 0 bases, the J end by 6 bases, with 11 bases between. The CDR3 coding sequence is TGTGCCAGCAGCTTAGCACCAGGGTTGGATGGCTACACCTTC. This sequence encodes CASSLAPGLDGYTF.

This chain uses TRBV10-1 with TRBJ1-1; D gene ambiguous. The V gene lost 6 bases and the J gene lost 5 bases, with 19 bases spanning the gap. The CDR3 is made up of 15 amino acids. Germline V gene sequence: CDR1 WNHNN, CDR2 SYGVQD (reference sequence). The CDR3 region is CASSETRAGATEAFF. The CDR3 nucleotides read TGCGCCAGCAGCGAGACGCGTGCGGGCGCGACTGAAGCTTTCTTT.

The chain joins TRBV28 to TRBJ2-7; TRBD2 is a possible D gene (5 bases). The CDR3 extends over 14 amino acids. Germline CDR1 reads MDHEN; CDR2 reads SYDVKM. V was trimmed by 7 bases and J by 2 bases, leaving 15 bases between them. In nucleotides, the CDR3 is TGTGCCAGCACCTTGGGGAGCTCCACCTACGAGCAGTACTTC. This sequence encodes CASTLGSSTYEQYF. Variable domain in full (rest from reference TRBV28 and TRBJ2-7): DVKVTQSSRYLVKRTGEKVFLECVQDMDHENMFWYRQDPGLGLRLIYFSYDVKMKEKGDIPEGYSVSREKKERFSLILESASTNQTSMYLCASTLGSSTYEQYFGPGTRLTVT.

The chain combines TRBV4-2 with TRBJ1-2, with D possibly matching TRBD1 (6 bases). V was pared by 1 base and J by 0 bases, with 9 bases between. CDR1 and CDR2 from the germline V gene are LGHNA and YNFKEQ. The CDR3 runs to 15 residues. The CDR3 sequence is CASSQGQEANYGYTF. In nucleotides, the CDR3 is TGTGCCAGCAGCCAAGGACAGGAGGCTAACTATGGCTACACCTTC.

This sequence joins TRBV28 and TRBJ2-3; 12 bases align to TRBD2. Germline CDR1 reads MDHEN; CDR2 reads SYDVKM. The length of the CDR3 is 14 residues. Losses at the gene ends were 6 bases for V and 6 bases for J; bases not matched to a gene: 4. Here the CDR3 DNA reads TGTGCCAGCAGCCTCGGGACTAGCGGGGATACGCAGTATTTT. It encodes CASSLGTSGDTQYF.

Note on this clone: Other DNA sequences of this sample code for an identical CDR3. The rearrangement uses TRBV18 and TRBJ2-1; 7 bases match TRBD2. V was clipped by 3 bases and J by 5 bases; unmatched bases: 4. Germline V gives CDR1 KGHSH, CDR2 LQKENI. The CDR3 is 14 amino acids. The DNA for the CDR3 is TGTGCCAGCTCACCGGGGCTAGCGGACAATGAGCAGTTCTTC. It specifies CASSPGLADNEQFF.

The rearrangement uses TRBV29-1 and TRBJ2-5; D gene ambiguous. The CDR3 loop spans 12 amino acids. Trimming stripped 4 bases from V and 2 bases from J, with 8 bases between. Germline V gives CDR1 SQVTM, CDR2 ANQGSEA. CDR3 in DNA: TGCAGCGTTGGCGACGGGCAAGAGACCCAGTACTTC. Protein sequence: CSVGDGQETQYF.

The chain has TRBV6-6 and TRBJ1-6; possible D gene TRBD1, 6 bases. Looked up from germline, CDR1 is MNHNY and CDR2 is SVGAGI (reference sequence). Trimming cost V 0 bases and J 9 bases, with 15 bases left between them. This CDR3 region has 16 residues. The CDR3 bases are TGTGCCAGCAGTTACTCGGATCACAGGGCCGGTTCACCCCTCCACTTT. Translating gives CASSYSDHRAGSPLHF.

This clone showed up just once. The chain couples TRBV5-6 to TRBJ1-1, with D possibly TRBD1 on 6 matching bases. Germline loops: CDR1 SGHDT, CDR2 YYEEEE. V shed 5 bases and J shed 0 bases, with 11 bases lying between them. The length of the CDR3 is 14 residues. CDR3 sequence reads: CASSTGPLNTEAFF. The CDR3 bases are TGTGCCAGCAGTACAGGGCCACTGAACACTGAAGCTTTCTTT.